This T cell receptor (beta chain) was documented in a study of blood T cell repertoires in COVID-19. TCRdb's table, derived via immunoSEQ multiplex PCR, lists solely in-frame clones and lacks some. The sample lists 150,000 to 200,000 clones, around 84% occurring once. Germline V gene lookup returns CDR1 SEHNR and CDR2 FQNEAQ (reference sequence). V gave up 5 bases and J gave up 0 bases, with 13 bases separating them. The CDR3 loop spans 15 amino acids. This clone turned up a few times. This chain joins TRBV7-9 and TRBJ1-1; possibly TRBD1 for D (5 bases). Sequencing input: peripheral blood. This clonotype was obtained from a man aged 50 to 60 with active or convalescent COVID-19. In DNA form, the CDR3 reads TGTGCCAGCAGCCCCCCATGGGGGGTGAACACTGAAGCTTTCTTT. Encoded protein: CASSPPWGVNTEAFF.